This is a list of T cell receptor beta chains from one sample in a study of blood T cell repertoires in COVID-19. Method: immunoSEQ multiplex PCR; TCRdb's copy keeps in-frame clones and lacks some. The sample lists around 300,000 clones, roughly nine tenths seen once, with 1.7% in the top ten. Sequencing was performed on PBMCs or T cells enriched from blood (not recorded which). The receptors come from a woman in her thirties or forties who had recovered from COVID-19. The CDR3 runs from the conserved cysteine through the conserved F or W. A D gene is named only where the DNA matches it firmly. Only part of the rows carry a size: once, few, many, or a class if the clone is expanded.

j_gene | abundance | v_gene | d_gene | CDR3nt | CDR3aa
TRBJ1-4 | - | TRBV10-3 | TRBD1 | TGTGCCATCAGTGCGGACAGGGTGCGGGAAAAACTGTTTTTT | CAISADRVREKLFF
TRBJ1-1 | - | TRBV5-1 | - | TGCGCCAGCAGCTTGTTCTCTGGGCCGGGAATGAACACTGAAGCTTTCTTT | CASSLFSGPGMNTEAFF
TRBJ2-1 | - | TRBV4-3 | TRBD2 | TGCGCCAGCAGCCAAGGGGCGGGAGGGCCAGAGGAGCAGTTCTTC | CASSQGAGGPEEQFF
TRBJ1-6 | few | TRBV2 | - | TGTGCCAGCAGAGTGAGGAGTAGCTCCTATAATTCACCCCTCCACTTT | CASRVRSSSYNSPLHF
TRBJ2-5 | few | TRBV12-3/TRBV12-4 | TRBD1 | TGTGCCAGCAGTTACAGGGGAGAGACCCAGTACTTC | CASSYRGETQYF
TRBJ2-1 | - | TRBV5-1 | - | TGCGCCAGCAGCCCCCAAACCTCAGCGGGTGAGCAGTTCTTC | CASSPQTSAGEQFF
TRBJ2-7 | - | TRBV19 | - | TGTGCCAGTAGTATAGTCGGAGCGGTAACCTACGAGCAGTACTTC | CASSIVGAVTYEQYF
TRBJ2-3 | - | TRBV5-1 | - | TGCGCCAGCAGCTTGGGTTCCGCCGGGGTTACGCAGTATTTT | CASSLGSAGVTQYF
TRBJ1-1 | once | TRBV2 | - | TGTGCCAGCAGTGAAGAAGGAGGGCAATACACTGAAGCTTTCTTT | CASSEEGGQYTEAFF
TRBJ1-1 | - | TRBV6-2/TRBV6-3 | TRBD1 | TGTGCCAGCAGTAACGCCGGGACAGCGAACACTGAAGCTTTCTTT | CASSNAGTANTEAFF
TRBJ1-6 | once | TRBV2 | TRBD1 | TGTGCCAGCTCTGCCCGGACAGGGGGAAATTCACCCCTCCACTTT | CASSARTGGNSPLHF
TRBJ1-3 | - | TRBV2 | TRBD1 | TGTGCCAGCAGTCAACAGGGGGCTGGAAACACCATATATTTT | CASSQQGAGNTIYF
TRBJ2-3 | - | TRBV5-1 | - | TGCGCCAGCAGCTTGGACCTACTAGCAGATACGCAGTATTTT | CASSLDLLADTQYF
TRBJ1-6 | - | TRBV7-9 | TRBD1 | TGTGCCAGCAGCAAAGGGACAGGGGTTAATTCACCCCTCCACTTT | CASSKGTGVNSPLHF
TRBJ2-3 | - | TRBV25-1 | - | TGTGCCAGCAGTGAATTGGGTAGCGGACTCACAGATACGCAGTATTTT | CASSELGSGLTDTQYF
TRBJ1-4 | - | TRBV5-1 | TRBD1 | TGCGCCAGCAGCCTGGAACCACAGGGGCTGTCTAATGAAAAACTGTTTTTT | CASSLEPQGLSNEKLFF
TRBJ2-7 | - | TRBV6-1 | - | TGTGCCAGCAGTGAGAGTAGCGGCAACGAGCAGTACTTC | CASSESSGNEQYF
TRBJ1-5 | - | TRBV5-8 | - | TGTGCCAGCAGCCCGCTAGGGGTAGGTAGCAATCAGCCCCAGCATTTT | CASSPLGVGSNQPQHF
TRBJ2-7 | - | TRBV7-8 | - | TGTGCCAGCAGCTTAGCACCGTCCAGATCCTACGAGCAGTACTTC | CASSLAPSRSYEQYF
TRBJ2-1 | - | TRBV6-5 | - | TGTGCCAGCACCCCTCGCGAGTATGAGCAGTTCTTC | CASTPREYEQFF
TRBJ1-4 | - | TRBV11-2 | TRBD1 | TGTGCCAGCAGCCCAATGTCTGGGCAGGGGGCCGAAAAACTGTTTTTT | CASSPMSGQGAEKLFF
TRBJ1-6 | - | TRBV3-1/TRBV3-2 | - | TGTGCCAGCAGCCAAGATCCTCCAGGGCAGAATTCACCCCTCCACTTT | CASSQDPPGQNSPLHF
TRBJ1-2 | - | TRBV6-1 | - | TGTGCCAGCAGTGAAGACAGAGAATCCTATGGCTACACCTTC | CASSEDRESYGYTF
TRBJ2-7 | - | TRBV7-2 | TRBD2 | TGTGCCAGCAGCTTATTAGCGGGAGGGGGAATCTACGAGCAGTACTTC | CASSLLAGGGIYEQYF
TRBJ2-2 | - | TRBV5-1 | TRBD2 | TGCGCCAGCAGCGGTAGCGGGAGTGACACCGGGGAGCTGTTTTTT | CASSGSGSDTGELFF
TRBJ2-7 | - | TRBV12-3/TRBV12-4 | - | TGTGCCAGCAGTTTCATCAGGGGGAGGGAGCAGTACTTC | CASSFIRGREQYF
TRBJ1-2 | - | TRBV19 | TRBD1 | TGTGCCAGTAGGAGACAGGGGCGCCCCACCGGGAACTATGGCTACACCTTC | CASRRQGRPTGNYGYTF
TRBJ2-7 | - | TRBV7-3 | TRBD1 | TGTGCCAGCAGCCCGCGACAGGGGGTCTACGAGCAGTACTTC | CASSPRQGVYEQYF
TRBJ2-2 | - | TRBV19 | - | TGTGCCAGTAGTATTACGTACAGGAACACCGGGGAGCTGTTTTTT | CASSITYRNTGELFF
TRBJ2-2 | - | TRBV2 | - | TGTGCCAGCAGTTCGTACACCGGGGAGCTGTTTTTT | CASSSYTGELFF
TRBJ2-1 | - | TRBV7-6 | TRBD2 | TGTGCCAGCAGCCTCGGGACTAGCGGGGGGCCGAGCTCCTACAATGAGCAGTTCTTC | CASSLGTSGGPSSYNEQFF
TRBJ1-4 | - | TRBV5-1 | - | TGCGCCAGCAGCCTTGGGTCGTTAGCCGAAAAACTGTTTTTT | CASSLGSLAEKLFF
TRBJ2-5 | - | TRBV5-1 | TRBD2 | TGCGCCAGCAGCTTTTTCCAGGGAGGGGAGACCCAGTACTTC | CASSFFQGGETQYF
TRBJ2-3 | - | TRBV5-4 | - | TGTGCCAGCAGCTTGGAACGGAGCACTAGCACAGATACGCAGTATTTT | CASSLERSTSTDTQYF
TRBJ2-1 | - | TRBV5-1 | TRBD2 | TGCGCCAGCAGCTTAAGCGGGGCGGGGGACAATGAGCAGTTCTTC | CASSLSGAGDNEQFF
TRBJ1-1 | - | TRBV5-8 | - | TGTGCCAGCAGCTTGGATCAGGGGAGCACTGAAGCTTTCTTT | CASSLDQGSTEAFF
TRBJ1-2 | - | TRBV27 | - | TGTGCCAGCAGTTTAGAGGCGAACTATGGCTACACCTTC | CASSLEANYGYTF
TRBJ2-7 | - | TRBV5-1 | - | TGCGCCAGCAGCGCCCGGGACAATTCCTACGAGCAGTACTTC | CASSARDNSYEQYF
TRBJ1-4 | - | TRBV5-4 | TRBD1 | TGTGCCAGCAGCTTGGAGAGGGACAGGGGGCAATCTAATGAAAAACTGTTTTTT | CASSLERDRGQSNEKLFF
TRBJ1-6 | - | TRBV9 | - | TGTGCCAGCAGCGCACAGGTCAATAATTCACCCCTCCACTTT | CASSAQVNNSPLHF
TRBJ2-6 | - | TRBV19 | - | TGTGCCAGTAGTATAGGGACAGCGCTCTCTGGGGCCAACGTCCTGACTTTC | CASSIGTALSGANVLTF
TRBJ2-5 | - | TRBV5-1 | TRBD1 | TGCGCCAGCAGCTCGAGACAGGGAAAGATTGAGACCCAGTACTTC | CASSSRQGKIETQYF
TRBJ2-3 | - | TRBV2 | TRBD2 | TGTGCCAGCAGTGATGGATGGAGCGGGGGGGTGGATACGCAGTATTTT | CASSDGWSGGVDTQYF
TRBJ2-4 | - | TRBV21-1 | - | TGTGCCAGCAGATCCGGACTGATCAAAAACATTCAGTACTTC | CASRSGLIKNIQYF
TRBJ2-3 | - | TRBV5-1 | TRBD1 | TGCGCCAGCAGCTTGGTGGCAGGGGGTACGCAGTATTTT | CASSLVAGGTQYF
TRBJ1-3 | - | TRBV4-1 | - | TGCGCCAGCAGACAACAACTTTGGGGGGGCATGAGTGGAAACACCATATATTTT | CASRQQLWGGMSGNTIYF
TRBJ2-5 | - | TRBV18 | TRBD2 | TGTGCCAGCTCACCACTTCCCCCCAGCGGGAGGGCCTTAGCGGAGACCCAGTACTTC | CASSPLPPSGRALAETQYF
TRBJ1-1 | - | TRBV2 | - | TGTGCCAGCAGTGAAGTCGGGAAAGCTTTCTTT | CASSEVGKAFF
TRBJ1-2 | - | TRBV19 | - | TGTGCCAGTAGTATGGGCTCGGGCCGCCGGGGGGACTATGGCTACACCTTC | CASSMGSGRRGDYGYTF
TRBJ1-3 | - | TRBV5-1 | - | TGCGCCAGCTCTCAGGATAGCTCTGGAAACACCATATATTTT | CASSQDSSGNTIYF
TRBJ1-3 | - | TRBV18 | - | TGTGCCAGCTCCACAGGGCCTGGAAACACCATATATTTT | CASSTGPGNTIYF
TRBJ1-1 | - | TRBV9 | - | TGTGCCAGCAGCGCAGGTGCCTTGCCGCAGGCGCAATGGGGCGAGAACACTGAAGCTTTCTTT | CASSAGALPQAQWGENTEAFF
TRBJ2-2 | - | TRBV11-3 | TRBD1 | TGTGCCAGCAGCTTTGGGTTGACAGGGGGCCTTTCCGGGGAGCTGTTTTTT | CASSFGLTGGLSGELFF
TRBJ2-5 | - | TRBV6-4 | TRBD1 | TGTGCCAGCAGTCCCCCGTGGACAGGTGAAGAGACCCAGTACTTC | CASSPPWTGEETQYF
TRBJ2-3 | - | TRBV7-8 | - | TGTGCCAGCAGCTTAGAACAGGGCATCACAGATACGCAGTATTTT | CASSLEQGITDTQYF
TRBJ1-1 | - | TRBV11-2 | - | TGTGCCAGCAGCCCTCGTTCTGGGGGGGGGTTAAGCACTGAAGCTTTCTTT | CASSPRSGGGLSTEAFF
TRBJ1-2 | - | TRBV5-1 | TRBD1 | TGCGCCAGCAGCACCGGACAGGGGCAACGGGGCTACACCTTC | CASSTGQGQRGYTF